The subject of this entry is one TCR beta chain. Stated time point: recipient sample about 28 days before transplant, after cytoreduction. The method was immunoSEQ multiplex PCR; TCRdb's version includes in-frame clones alone and lacks a portion of them. Of about 76,000 clones listed, 90% to 97% are singletons. This CDR3 region has 15 residues. Trimming took 0 bases from V and 2 from J; bases not matched to a gene: 2. Germline values: CDR1 SGHRS, CDR2 YFSETQ. These data originate in a study of T cell clonotyping in hematopoietic cell transplantation. The chain uses TRBV5-1 and TRBJ2-3, with 8 bases identical to TRBD1. This clonotype originated in a woman in her 50s with acute myeloid leukemia. Some clones in this sample may be carry-over from other donors' samples. The specimen was peripheral blood mononuclear cells, collected before stem cell transplant. CDR3 in DNA: TGCGCCAGCAGCTTGGAGGGACAGGCCACAGATACGCAGTATTTT. Translated, it gives CASSLEGQATDTQYF.